Given below is one T cell receptor beta chain in context. This entry comes from a study of blood T cell repertoires in COVID-19. The wider study: Collection of acute and convalescent COVID-19 samples took place in the United States, Italy and Spain.

Participants were aged about 18 to 100 years from roughly 25 US areas. Clinical histories supplied by participants themselves formed the basis of cohort assignment. The V gene's germline CDR1 is MNHEY and CDR2 SVGAGI. Trimming took 6 bases from V and 2 from J; bases not matched to a gene: 3. This CDR3 region has 13 residues. Authors' processing steps: Nucleated cell counts were estimated from reference gene primer amplification. Data came from immunoSEQ multiplex PCR; TCRdb stores just in-frame clones and leaves some out. For V, J and clone size, that table is used; D and trimming come from the DNA. The sample has 300,000 to 400,000 clones; roughly 90% are singletons.

This TCR was recovered from a woman aged 30 to 39 who had been exposed to COVID-19. Sequencing was performed on PBMCs or T cells enriched from blood (not recorded which). The V gene is TRBV6-5, the J gene TRBJ1-2, with 7 bases fitting TRBD1. CDR3 region: CASRTTGNYGYTF. The CDR3, as DNA: TGTGCCAGCAGGACGACAGGGAACTATGGCTACACCTTC.